The T cell receptor (beta chain) under discussion was sequenced for a study of blood T cell repertoires in COVID-19. Study overall: COVID-19 samples from acute and convalescent phases originated in the United States, Italy and Spain. Sources were T cells, B-cell-depleted T cells, or PBMCs; the material itself was cDNA or gDNA.

Original processing notes: It was from reference gene primer amplification that nucleated cell counts were estimated. Only in-frame clones appear in the TCRdb table, and some are missing; sequencing was by immunoSEQ multiplex PCR. That table gives V, J and clone size, and the DNA gave D and trimming. This table holds around 99,000 clones, around 74% found once. The sequenced material came from peripheral blood. The sequence derives from a woman over 75 with active or convalescent COVID-19.

Here the CDR3 DNA reads TGTGCCAGAGCACTGGGGGCAGGTGGCCTCTACGAGCAGTACTTC. Amino acid sequence: CARALGAGGLYEQYF. The chain carries TRBV2 and TRBJ2-7; tentative D call: TRBD1 (6 bases). There are 15 residues in the CDR3. V was trimmed by 9 bases and J by 3 bases, leaving 21 bases between them. Germline values: CDR1 SNHLY, CDR2 FYNNEI. Using reference TRBV2 and TRBJ2-7 for the parts outside the CDR3, the full variable domain is EPEVTQTPSHQVTQMGQEVILRCVPISNHLYFYWYRQILGQKVEFLVSFYNNEISEKSEIFDDQFSVERPDGSNFTLKIRSTKLEDSAMYFCARALGAGGLYEQYFGPGTRLTVT.